These T cell receptor beta chains were read from a single sample in a study of blood T cell repertoires in COVID-19. Only in-frame clones appear in the TCRdb table, and some are missing; sequencing was by immunoSEQ multiplex PCR. The sample carries a few hundred thousand clones, around nine tenths recorded once. Source material: PBMCs or T cells enriched from blood (not recorded which). The source is a woman between 18 and 29 years old who had been exposed to COVID-19. Both conserved end residues are trimmed from each CDR3.

>TRBV5-5|TRBJ1-2
ASSLDTGGSYGYT
>TRBV9|TRBJ1-3
ASSSSSGNTIY
>TRBV5-1|TRBJ2-2
ASSLRGGPNTGELF
>TRBV28|TRBJ1-4
ASSRGNEKLF
>TRBV28|TRBJ1-3
ASSPQGRSGNTIY
>TRBV7-3|TRBJ2-7
ASSFRPSGQGFANTYEQY
>TRBV28|TRBJ2-2
ASKDRANTGELF
>TRBV7-6|TRBJ2-2
ASSLAGGPPGELF
>TRBV24-1|TRBJ2-7
APSFEEPLGLY
>TRBV3-1/TRBV3-2|TRBJ2-1
ASAKQGSYNEQF
>TRBV5-5|TRBJ2-1
ASSLAARNNEQF
>TRBV21-1|TRBJ2-7
ASSRDLQLPAGY
>TRBV28|TRBJ1-1
ASSFTGEDTEAF
>TRBV19|TRBJ1-5
ASSSRGDWGQPQH
>TRBV5-1|TRBJ1-3
ASRVGQTGNTIY
>TRBV28|TRBJ2-3
ASSRDRGTDTQY
>TRBV6-5|TRBJ1-1
ASSSLDGRAF
>TRBV9|TRBJ1-1
ASSVVVPDDEAF
>TRBV7-9|TRBJ2-7
ASSLGSWTGISYEQY
>TRBV7-8|TRBJ2-2
ASSFSGRFELTKPRELF
>TRBV11-2|TRBJ2-1
ASSWGEPSSEQF
>TRBV27|TRBJ2-5
ASSFLEVQETQY
>TRBV19|TRBJ1-5
ASNTGRGGSPQH
>TRBV14|TRBJ2-4
ASSQDVGQGQVQY
>TRBV7-9|TRBJ2-7
ASSLGRWTGYSDEQY
>TRBV24-1|TRBJ1-5
ATSDFGQPQH
>TRBV14|TRBJ2-5
ASSQAIDSEWYQETQY
>TRBV14|TRBJ1-2
ASRQTGFYGYT
>TRBV15|TRBJ2-7
ATSYRGHEQY
>TRBV20-1|TRBJ2-1
SASGEGLGQF
>TRBV5-1|TRBJ1-2
ASRDWGQGYGYT
>TRBV28|TRBJ1-2
ASHRATTGFYGYT
>TRBV29-1|TRBJ2-4
SVAAAGGTADIQY
>TRBV7-6|TRBJ1-1
ASSSRDRGVTEAF
>TRBV9|TRBJ1-2
ASSVGDGDYGYT
>TRBV4-2|TRBJ1-2
ASSPSGDSKPNT
>TRBV4-1|TRBJ1-5
ASSQGPYSNQPQH
>TRBV7-2|TRBJ2-3
ASSPRDRGYTRGTDTQY
>TRBV29-1|TRBJ2-7
SVEDQTGGYEQY
>TRBV7-3|TRBJ2-2
ASSYGGNTGELF
>TRBV19|TRBJ2-5
ASSPGLETQY
>TRBV27|TRBJ2-5
ASRGGEETQY